Presented here are 10 T cell receptor beta chains from one specimen sequenced in a study of shared clonotypes between healthy human individuals (dated by TCRdb to about 2020). For the CD8 naive samples, CD45RO-negative cells were positively selected for CCR7, yielding a CD45RA+CCR7+ population from which TemRA cells were excluded. Library construction relied on the immunoSEQ multiplex PCR assay. Sourced from immuneACCESS, this table was stored by TCRdb with only in-frame sequences that have V and J called. A share of the clones is absent; for the studies checked, an unresolved V gene accounts for under half, and the remainder has no known explanation. This sample gives about 1.9 million clones in total; 85% to 95% of them show up just once. Less than 2% of the sample is in the top ten clones. What was sequenced was naive CD8+ T cells from PBMCs. Read against the paper, the sample's cell subset or site label means: CD45RA+CCR7+. These receptors came from a man aged 18 to 35 in good health. Some clones in this sample may be carry-over from other donors' samples.

J is TRBJ2-2 and V is TRBV7-8, with D perhaps TRBD1 (5 bases). CDR1 is SGHVS, CDR2 FQNEAQ, per germline. The V and J ends lost 4 bases and 3 bases respectively, with 12 bases between them. CDR3 size: 15 residues. In DNA form, the CDR3 reads TGTGCCAGCAGCTCCCAGGACACTCACACCGGGGAGCTGTTTTTT. Its protein product is CASSSQDTHTGELFF. The full variable domain, in which reference TRBV7-8 and TRBJ2-2 provide the parts outside the CDR3, is GAGVSQSPRYKVAKRGQDVALRCDPISGHVSLFWYQQALGQGPEFLTYFQNEAQLDKSGLPSDRFFAERPEGSVSTLKIQRTQQEDSAVYLCASSSQDTHTGELFFGEGSRLTVL.

The chain has TRBV7-9 and TRBJ2-7, with D perhaps TRBD2 (5 bases). The V end lost 4 bases, the J end lost 2 bases, and 15 bases lay between the germline ends. Per germline, CDR1 SEHNR and CDR2 FQNEAQ (reference sequence). The CDR3 length is 15 residues. This CDR3 is CASSSTREGPYEQYF. In DNA, the CDR3 is TGTGCCAGCAGCTCCACTAGAGAGGGCCCCTACGAGCAGTACTTC.

The chain is built from TRBV11-2 and TRBJ2-7; possibly TRBD1 for D (6 bases). The V and J ends lost 5 bases and 4 bases respectively, with 12 bases between them. The CDR3 is 13 amino acids. Germline CDR1 SGHAT, CDR2 FQNNGV. The CDR3 sequence: CASSPYQGYEQYF. The CDR3 DNA follows: TGTGCCAGCAGCCCCTATCAGGGGTACGAGCAGTACTTC.

The rearrangement links TRBV7-8 to TRBJ2-1, with D maybe TRBD2 (6 bases). The ends were cut back, 1 base at V and 3 bases at J, with 7 bases in the middle. This CDR3 comprises 14 residues. In germline, CDR1 is SGHVS, CDR2 FQNEAQ. CDR3 loop: CASSLGTIYNEQFF. DNA of the CDR3: TGTGCCAGCAGCTTAGGGACTATCTACAATGAGCAGTTCTTC.

This chain links TRBV5-4 with TRBJ2-7, with TRBD1 matching over 9 bases. This CDR3 is built from 15 residues. The V and J ends lost 3 bases and 2 bases, in that order; junction bases with no gene match: 6. Germline lookup yields CDR1 SGHNT and CDR2 YYREEE (reference sequence). The CDR3 nucleotides are TGTGCCAGCAGCTGGGGGACAGGGTCGACCTACGAGCAGTACTTC. Translated: CASSWGTGSTYEQYF. Full variable domain (rest looked up from reference TRBV5-4 and TRBJ2-7): ETGVTQSPTHLIKTRGQQVTLRCSSQSGHNTVSWYQQALGQGPQFIFQYYREEENGRGNFPPRFSGLQFPNYSSELNVNALELDDSALYLCASSWGTGSTYEQYFGPGTRLTVT.

The chain links TRBV27 to TRBJ2-2, with D perhaps TRBD1 (5 bases). This CDR3 is 14 amino acids long. With 5 bases removed from V and 3 bases from J, the gap between germline ends came to 10 bases. The V gene's germline CDR1 is MNHEY and CDR2 SMNVEV (reference sequence). CDR3 coding DNA: TGTGCCAGCAGTATTCACAGGTACACCGGGGAGCTGTTTTTT. This translates into CASSIHRYTGELFF.

This chain joins TRBV11-2 and TRBJ2-1; 12 nucleotides match TRBD2. After removal of 4 bases from V and 3 bases from J, the junction contained 1 base not matched to a gene. This CDR3 contains 15 residues. The germline V gene encodes CDR1 SGHAT and CDR2 FQNNGV. CDR3 sequence reads: CASSWTSGIYNEQFF. The CDR3, as DNA: TGTGCCAGCAGCTGGACTAGCGGGATCTACAATGAGCAGTTCTTC.

This chain links TRBV19 with TRBJ2-2, with D possibly TRBD2 on 5 matching bases. Trimming took off 7 bases at V and 2 bases at J, with 11 bases between the two ends. The germline CDR1 and CDR2 sequences are LNHDA and SQIVND (reference sequence). The CDR3 length is 14 residues. The CDR3 DNA is TGTGCCAGTAACTTTCGGGGAAACACCGGGGAGCTGTTTTTT. As protein: CASNFRGNTGELFF.

The CDR3 nucleotides are TGTGCCAGCAGCTTAGGATCTTTGAACACTGAAGCTTTCTTT. Protein sequence: CASSLGSLNTEAFF. The gene calls are TRBV11-2 and TRBJ1-1; D uncertain. The CDR3 has 14 residues. Germline V gene lookup returns CDR1 SGHAT and CDR2 FQNNGV. V dropped 1 base and J dropped 0 bases, with 6 bases sitting between them.

Remarks on this clone: Other nucleotide sequences in the sample specify the same CDR3. The CDR3: CASSLALRGSGANVLTF. Here the CDR3 DNA reads TGTGCCAGCAGCTTAGCTCTCCGGGGATCTGGGGCCAACGTCCTGACTTTC. The chain carries TRBV7-6 and TRBJ2-6; a possible D gene is TRBD2 (5 bases). Germline V gives CDR1 SGHVS, CDR2 FNYEAQ. The V end was cut by 0 bases, the J end by 1 base, with 10 bases between. The CDR3 loop spans 17 amino acids.